This T cell receptor (beta chain) is drawn from a study of post-analysis software for immune sequencing data. Built from TCR beta cDNA, the libraries had unique molecular identifiers in them. Once about 0.9 to 11 million T cells were used, about 490,000 cDNA molecules resulted. TCRdb itself ran the PCR reads through MiXCR, one entry per CDR3 protein. This table has about 620,000 distinct CDR3 sequences, about 40% appearing once. As concerns this clonotype: Its antigen is not known. At one of its ends the junction is not consistent with the germline gene, which may arise from a read error.

Germline values: CDR1 LGHDT, CDR2 YNNKEL (reference sequence). The CDR3 runs 15 residues. Study-level results: Among roughly 5 TRBV segments more frequent in patients than controls were TRBV5-6, TRBV5-1 and TRBV20-1. When compared against controls, multiple sclerosis patients showed significantly lower normalized Chao1 diversity. Same-batch preparations were strongly co-clustered by F measure.

The chain carries TRBV3-1 and TRBJ2-7; TRBD1 matches 7 bases. Sequenced input: blood. The sequence derives from a girl between 10 and 17 years old with multiple sclerosis. CDR3 coding DNA: TGTGCCAGCAGCCAAGGGACAGGTGGACCCTACGAGCAGTGCTTC. It yields the protein CASSQGTGGPYEQCF.